This passage covers 12 T cell receptor beta chains from one sample sequenced in a study of T-cell reconstitution after alpha-beta-depleted transplantation in children. Construction of the TCRbeta library involved unique molecular identifiers. Using its own MiXCR run on the PCR reads, TCRdb lists one record per CDR3 protein. The data show fewer than 250,000 distinct CDR3 sequences, around a sixth seen once. Sequencing used PBMCs, mostly from graft donor cells, obtained 360 days after TCRalphabeta/CD19-depleted stem cell transplant. All receptors come from a male patient aged 2 to 10 who had a stem cell transplant for acute lymphoblastic leukemia, so the T cells may come from the graft donor.

The chain uses TRBV12-3 or TRBV12-4 and TRBJ1-1, with D possibly being TRBD1 (6 bases). Between the trimmed V and J ends, which lost 6 bases and 5 bases, there was a span of 28 bases. This CDR3 has 18 residues. CDR3 sequence (DNA): TGTGCCAGCAGCGACTATAAATTTGGGGGGCCAGTTGAGACTGAAGCTTTCTTT. It specifies CASSDYKFGGPVETEAFF.

The gene calls are TRBV15 and TRBJ2-2; D perhaps matches TRBD1 (5 bases). From germline, CDR1 is LNHNV and CDR2 YYDKDF (reference sequence). The CDR3 covers 13 residues. Trimming left V 4 bases short and J 3 bases short, with 6 bases between. CDR3 DNA: TGTGCCACCAGCATCAGGGACACCGGGGAGCTGTTTTTT. Translation: CATSIRDTGELFF.

In this sample, this clonotype turned up many times. This chain links TRBV20-1 with TRBJ2-1; 7 nucleotides match TRBD2. Per the germline V gene, CDR1 is DFQATT and CDR2 is SNEGSKA (reference sequence). Trimming removed 5 bases from V and 0 bases from J; junction bases left unmatched: 7. This CDR3 is 15 amino acids long. CDR3: CSAYRSGISYNEQFF. As DNA, the CDR3 is TGCAGTGCTTACCGAAGCGGGATCTCCTACAATGAGCAGTTCTTC.

This clonotype has more than one count but fewer than ten. The CDR3 coding sequence is TGTGCCACCGCGGGAGGGCCGGGAGATACGCAGTATTTT. Amino acid sequence: CATAGGPGDTQYF. The rearrangement links TRBV27 to TRBJ2-3; 9 bases are shared with TRBD2. CDR1 MNHEY and CDR2 SMNVEV come from the germline V gene (reference sequence). The CDR3 contains 13 residues. J was trimmed by 5 bases and V by 10 bases; bases with no gene match: 7.

J is TRBJ1-6 and V is TRBV18, with 8 nucleotides matching TRBD1. Trimming at V came to 4 bases and at J to 9 bases, leaving 8 bases not matched to a gene. There are 15 residues in the CDR3. Per germline, CDR1 KGHSH and CDR2 LQKENI. CDR3 amino acids: CASSLGTGFVSPLHF. The CDR3 region has the DNA TGTGCCAGCTCACTAGGGACAGGATTTGTTTCACCCCTCCACTTT.

There are a few counts of this clonotype. This rearrangement joins TRBV7-2 to TRBJ2-3; D possibly corresponds to TRBD1 (6 bases). Trimming left V 0 bases short and J 8 bases short, with 9 bases between. This CDR3 is built from 13 residues. The germline gives CDR1 SGHTA, CDR2 FQGNSA. This chain's CDR3 is CASSLAGAPTQYF. For the CDR3, the DNA is TGTGCCAGCAGCTTAGCGGGGGCCCCTACGCAGTATTTT.

The genes are TRBV20-1 and TRBJ2-1; 10 nucleotides align to TRBD2. V lost 5 bases to trimming and J lost 8 bases; unmatched junction nucleotides: 12. Germline V gene data show CDR1 as DFQATT and CDR2 as SNEGSKA (reference sequence). The CDR3 is made up of 15 amino acids. CDR3 nucleotides: TGCAGTGCTGGGAGAGCGGGGGGGCCTAGGTATGAGCAGTTCTTC. It yields the protein CSAGRAGGPRYEQFF.

The J gene is TRBJ2-5, the V gene TRBV20-1, with 7 bases aligning to TRBD1. The CDR3 runs to 16 residues. CDR1 is DFQATT and CDR2 is SNEGSKA in the germline V gene (reference sequence). Trimming removed 4 bases from V and 7 bases from J; junction bases left unmatched: 18. The CDR3 nucleotides are TGCAGTGCTACCGAAGGGGGCCAAGGACTTGGTCGGACCCAGTACTTC. This sequence encodes CSATEGGQGLGRTQYF.

This chain connects TRBV30 to TRBJ2-7; D remains ambiguous. Trimming cost V 8 bases and J 5 bases, with 13 bases left between them. The CDR3 loop spans 11 amino acids. The germline V gene has CDR1 GTSNPN and CDR2 SVGIG (reference sequence). DNA for the CDR3: TGTGCCGGTGGAAGGGTCCACGAGCAGTACTTC. Its translation: CAGGRVHEQYF.

This clonotype has ten or more counts. The chain joins TRBV30 to TRBJ2-5; D tentatively fits TRBD1 or TRBD2 (5 bases each). Trimming removed 1 base from V and 0 bases from J, with 6 bases in between. This CDR3 is 13 amino acids long. Per the germline V gene, CDR1 is GTSNPN and CDR2 is SVGIG (reference sequence). The DNA for the CDR3 is TGTGCCTGGAGTGGGGGGTACCAAGAGACCCAGTACTTC. Protein product: CAWSGGYQETQYF.

This chain uses TRBV20-1 with TRBJ1-6; 9 positions match TRBD1. Germline V gene sequence: CDR1 DFQATT, CDR2 SNEGSKA (reference sequence). CDR3 size: 15 residues. J was trimmed by 5 bases and V by 3 bases; bases with no gene match: 5. The CDR3 DNA reads as TGCAGTGCTAGTCAGCGACAGGGGGATAATTCACCCCTCCACTTT. Encoded protein: CSASQRQGDNSPLHF.

The table lists this clonotype with a few counts. The chain recombines TRBV20-1 with TRBJ2-5; 9 bases line up with TRBD2. Germline CDR1 DFQATT, CDR2 SNEGSKA (reference sequence). J gave up 2 bases and V 2 bases, and 3 bases lay outside the gene matches. CDR3 size: 14 residues. CDR3: CSARLAGRQETQYF. For the CDR3, the DNA is TGCAGTGCTAGACTAGCGGGGCGGCAAGAGACCCAGTACTTC.